The next 30 T cell receptor beta chains were all read from a single sample in a study of cytomegalovirus exposure and HLA in healthy donors. PCR used 60 Vbeta primers and 13 Jbeta primers. Only in-frame clones appear in the TCRdb table, and some are missing; sequencing was by immunoSEQ multiplex PCR. The sample carries fewer than 200,000 clones, under 80% recorded once. Sequenced sample: PBMCs. Every receptor here comes from a middle-aged man in good health and CMV-seronegative.

V gene TRBV7-9 combines with J gene TRBJ2-3; 7 bases are shared with TRBD1. Trimming cost V 5 bases and J 2 bases; bases outside gene matches: 7. Germline-derived CDR1 and CDR2 are SEHNR and FQNEAQ (reference sequence). CDR3 length equals 15 residues. In DNA form, the CDR3 reads TGTGCCAGCAGCCAAAGAGACAGGGTCACAGATACGCAGTATTTT. Its protein is CASSQRDRVTDTQYF.

The rearrangement joins TRBV6-6 to TRBJ2-3, with D uncertain. The V gene's germline CDR1 is MNHNY and CDR2 SVGAGI (reference sequence). Trimming left V 0 bases short and J 6 bases short, with 7 bases between. This CDR3 contains 13 residues. In DNA, the CDR3 is TGTGCCAGCAGTTACTCGAATGCGGATACGCAGTATTTT. Translating gives CASSYSNADTQYF.

The gene calls are TRBV10-3 and TRBJ1-2; TRBD1 aligns across 7 bases. The CDR3 runs to 15 residues. V gave up 4 bases and J gave up 4 bases; unmatched junction bases: 9. CDR1 is ENHRY and CDR2 is SYGVKD in the germline V gene. DNA for the CDR3: TGTGCCATCAGTGGGACCGGGACAGATTTCTATGGCTACACCTTC. Translated: CAISGTGTDFYGYTF.

For the CDR3, the DNA is TGTGCCAGCAGTGTCGGCAGGGCCACAGATACGCAGTATTTT. It specifies CASSVGRATDTQYF. The chain joins TRBV6-4 to TRBJ2-3; a possible D gene is TRBD1 (5 bases). Trimming shortened V by 4 bases and J by 2 bases, and 10 bases separated the two germline ends. The CDR3 sequence is 14 residues long. The germline V gene encodes CDR1 MRHNA and CDR2 SNTAGT.

This sequence joins TRBV5-6 and TRBJ2-4; the D gene is possibly TRBD1 (5 bases). In germline, CDR1 is SGHDT, CDR2 YYEEEE. Between the trimmed V and J ends, which lost 3 bases and 0 bases, there was a span of 10 bases. The CDR3 covers 15 residues. The CDR3 is CASSWTSEAKNIQYF. The CDR3 DNA follows: TGTGCCAGCAGCTGGACATCCGAAGCCAAAAACATTCAGTACTTC. The full variable domain, its missing parts supplied by reference TRBV5-6 and TRBJ2-4, is DAGVTQSPTHLIKTRGQQVTLRCSPKSGHDTVSWYQQALGQGPQFIFQYYEEEERQRGNFPDRFSGHQFPNYSSELNVNALLLGDSALYLCASSWTSEAKNIQYFGAGTRLSVL.

The gene calls are TRBV19 and TRBJ1-5; perhaps TRBD1 as D (6 bases). V shed 1 base and J shed 0 bases, with 7 bases lying between them. CDR1 and CDR2 from the germline V gene are LNHDA and SQIVND (reference sequence). The CDR3 length is 15 residues. For the CDR3, the DNA is TGTGCCAGTAGTATAGCCAGGGGTAGCAATCAGCCCCAGCATTTT. Residues: CASSIARGSNQPQHF.

The chain combines TRBV13 with TRBJ2-7; 10 bases are shared with TRBD2. Germline V CDR1 and CDR2: PRHDT, FYEKMQ (reference sequence). V shed 5 bases, J shed 6 bases, and the junction held 10 bases outside the gene matches. The CDR3 contains 15 residues. CDR3 bases: TGTGCCAGCAGCCTTCCAGCGGGGGGGATCGGCGAGCAGTACTTC. Its protein is CASSLPAGGIGEQYF.

The V and J genes are TRBV6-1 and TRBJ1-1; D might be TRBD1 (5 bases). The CDR3 has 14 residues. Germline-derived CDR1 and CDR2 are MNHNS and SASEGT. The V and J ends lost 5 bases and 1 base respectively, with 11 bases between them. The CDR3 sequence is CASSNDRPNTEAFF. CDR3 nucleotides: TGTGCCAGCAGTAACGACAGACCGAACACTGAAGCTTTCTTT.

In its sample, this clone was seen a few times. This sequence joins TRBV4-1 and TRBJ1-3; tentative D call: TRBD1 (5 bases). The V gene lost 4 bases and the J gene lost 0 bases, with 19 bases spanning the gap. Germline V CDR1 and CDR2: MGHRA, YSYEKL. CDR3 size: 18 residues. The CDR3 nucleotides read TGCGCCAGCAGCCCCGGCGGGGGTGGCATTCCCTCTGGAAACACCATATATTTT. This sequence encodes CASSPGGGGIPSGNTIYF.

This chain connects TRBV2 to TRBJ1-3; D possibly corresponds to TRBD1 (5 bases). This CDR3 contains 15 residues. The germline V gene encodes CDR1 SNHLY and CDR2 FYNNEI. V lost 2 bases to trimming and J lost 3 bases, with 11 bases between them. CDR3 amino acids: CASSENRGYGNTIYF. In nucleotides, the CDR3 is TGTGCCAGCAGTGAAAATCGGGGGTATGGAAACACCATATATTTT.

V and J are TRBV4-1 and TRBJ2-6; D might be TRBD1 (6 bases). The CDR3 sequence is 18 residues long. The germline V gene has CDR1 MGHRA and CDR2 YSYEKL. Trimming removed 4 bases at V and 0 bases at J, with 16 bases between. This CDR3 is CASSPYRTEVSGANVLTF. The CDR3 DNA reads as TGCGCCAGCAGCCCCTATAGGACAGAAGTCTCTGGGGCCAACGTCCTGACTTTC.

The chain combines TRBV4-3 with TRBJ1-1; no clear D gene. The CDR3 totals 14 residues. CDR1 and CDR2 (germline): LGHNA, YSLEER. V lost 0 bases, J lost 3 bases, and 8 bases lay in between. The CDR3 reads CASSQEAGYTEAFF. CDR3 in DNA: TGCGCCAGCAGCCAAGAGGCGGGATACACTGAAGCTTTCTTT.

The chain couples TRBV10-1 to TRBJ1-6; TRBD1 is a possible D gene (6 bases). CDR3 size: 16 residues. Trimming shortened V by 2 bases and J by 10 bases, and 18 bases separated the two germline ends. Per germline, CDR1 WNHNN and CDR2 SYGVQD (reference sequence). CDR3 nucleotides: TGCGCCAGCAGTGAGCCCAACAGGGCACTACTCTCACCCCTCCACTTT. This encodes CASSEPNRALLSPLHF.

J is TRBJ1-2 and V is TRBV4-1, with D unresolved. V dropped 1 base and J dropped 4 bases, with 13 bases sitting between them. The V gene's germline CDR1 is MGHRA and CDR2 YSYEKL. This CDR3 comprises 15 residues. The CDR3 nucleotides are TGCGCCAGCAGCCAAGGAGGAATCACCCTCTATGGCTACACCTTC. Amino acids: CASSQGGITLYGYTF.

The chain carries TRBV15 and TRBJ1-1, with 7 bases fitting TRBD1. Trimming at V came to 0 bases and at J to 4 bases, leaving 5 bases not matched to a gene. The CDR3 has 15 residues. CDR1 and CDR2 from the germline V gene are LNHNV and YYDKDF (reference sequence). The CDR3, as DNA: TGTGCCACCAGCAGAGATCTCAGGGGGATCACTGAAGCTTTCTTT. The encoded protein is CATSRDLRGITEAFF. Together with reference TRBV15 and TRBJ1-1, the CDR3 gives the full variable domain: DAMVIQNPRYQVTQFGKPVTLSCSQTLNHNVMYWYQQKSSQAPKLLFHYYDKDFNNEADTPDNFQSRRPNTSFCFLDIRSPGLGDTAMYLCATSRDLRGITEAFFGQGTRLTVV.

The V gene is TRBV11-3, the J gene TRBJ2-3; 9 nucleotides match TRBD2. Germline CDR1 is SGHNT and CDR2 is YENEEA. This CDR3 is 15 amino acids long. V gave up 1 base and J gave up 5 bases; unmatched junction bases: 4. CDR3: CASSLGGGAVDTQYF. The CDR3 DNA reads TGTGCCAGCAGCTTAGGCGGGGGGGCCGTAGATACGCAGTATTTT.

This chain connects TRBV5-1 to TRBJ2-7, with a weak D call TRBD2 (6 bases). V was trimmed by 4 bases and J by 0 bases, leaving 14 bases between them. CDR3 length: 15 residues. Germline CDR1 SGHRS, CDR2 YFSETQ. The CDR3: CASSEGLQISYEQYF. CDR3 DNA: TGCGCCAGCAGCGAGGGACTCCAGATCTCCTACGAGCAGTACTTC.

The CDR3 bases are TGCGCCAGCAGCAGGGACAGAACCACTGAAGCTTTCTTT. Translation: CASSRDRTTEAFF. This sequence joins TRBV5-1 and TRBJ1-1, with 7 bases identical to TRBD1. The V gene's germline CDR1 is SGHRS and CDR2 YFSETQ. The V and J ends lost 4 bases and 4 bases, in that order; junction bases with no gene match: 4. This CDR3 has 13 residues.

The rearrangement links TRBV7-9 to TRBJ1-1; D gene unclear. CDR1 SEHNR and CDR2 FQNEAQ come from the germline V gene (reference sequence). Deletions cut 2 bases from V and 3 bases from J, with 10 bases between. CDR3 length: 14 residues. The DNA for the CDR3 is TGTGCCAGCAGCTTAACGGGGATCCACACTGAAGCTTTCTTT. Its protein product is CASSLTGIHTEAFF.

This chain connects TRBV27 to TRBJ2-3; 7 bases are a match to TRBD1. Trimming cost V 7 bases and J 2 bases; bases outside gene matches: 6. The germline gives CDR1 MNHEY, CDR2 SMNVEV (reference sequence). This CDR3 contains 14 residues. The CDR3 DNA is TGTGCCAGCAACAGGGACAGAGACACAGATACGCAGTATTTT. Translating it yields CASNRDRDTDTQYF.

V usage is TRBV10-2 and J usage is TRBJ1-6, with TRBD1 matching over 8 bases. Germline trimming cut 10 bases from V and 5 bases from J; bases unmatched to any gene: 7. This CDR3 has 14 residues. Germline V gene sequence: CDR1 WSHSY, CDR2 SAAADI. The DNA for the CDR3 is TGCGCCACTTCCCGGACAGGGCATAATTCACCCCTCCACTTT. Amino acid sequence: CATSRTGHNSPLHF.

Only a few counts were recorded for this clone. The chain links TRBV6-6 to TRBJ2-7; 9 bases line up with TRBD1. The CDR3 contains 15 residues. The germline V gene encodes CDR1 MNHNY and CDR2 SVGAGI (reference sequence). Trimming cost V 6 bases and J 3 bases; bases outside gene matches: 9. This CDR3 is CASSSGQGSLYEQYF. The DNA of the CDR3 is TGTGCCAGCAGCTCGGGACAGGGTAGTCTCTACGAGCAGTACTTC.

The chain uses TRBV19 and TRBJ2-6, with D unresolved. This CDR3 has 16 residues. V shed 2 bases and J shed 0 bases, with 8 bases lying between them. Per the germline V gene, CDR1 is LNHDA and CDR2 is SQIVND (reference sequence). The CDR3 here is CASSITALSGANVLTF. In nucleotides, the CDR3 is TGTGCCAGTAGTATAACAGCACTCTCTGGGGCCAACGTCCTGACTTTC. Full variable domain (outside the CDR3, taken from reference TRBV19 and TRBJ2-6): DGGITQSPKYLFRKEGQNVTLSCEQNLNHDAMYWYRQDPGQGLRLIYYSQIVNDFQKGDIAEGYSVSREKKESFPLTVTSAQKNPTAFYLCASSITALSGANVLTFGAGSRLTVL.

The table lists this clone with a count of one. This chain joins TRBV5-4 and TRBJ1-2, with D hard to call. This CDR3 has 14 residues. V dropped 0 bases and J dropped 7 bases, with 13 bases sitting between them. CDR1 and CDR2 from the germline V gene are SGHNT and YYREEE (reference sequence). The CDR3 DNA follows: TGTGCCAGCAGCTTGGGTCCGGGGTTCGGTGGCTACACCTTC. Encoded protein: CASSLGPGFGGYTF.

The rearrangement uses TRBV15 and TRBJ2-3; maybe TRBD2 (6 bases). Trimming removed 8 bases from V and 4 bases from J, with 13 bases in between. The germline V gene encodes CDR1 LNHNV and CDR2 YYDKDF (reference sequence). This CDR3 is built from 13 residues. The CDR3 reads CATAVGGADTQYF. CDR3 bases: TGTGCCACCGCCGTGGGAGGCGCAGATACGCAGTATTTT.

This clone was detected only a few times. V gene TRBV30 combines with J gene TRBJ2-7; D possibly corresponds to TRBD1 (6 bases). V was cut by 3 bases and J by 3 bases, with 9 bases left in between. The V gene's germline CDR1 is GTSNPN and CDR2 SVGIG (reference sequence). The CDR3 extends over 12 amino acids. CDR3: CAWSPGDYEQYF. The CDR3 coding sequence is TGTGCCTGGAGCCCAGGGGACTACGAGCAGTACTTC.

The rearrangement links TRBV4-2 to TRBJ2-5; 11 nucleotides line up with TRBD2. Germline V gene sequence: CDR1 LGHNA, CDR2 YNFKEQ. CDR3 length: 16 amino acids. Losses at the gene ends were 3 bases for V and 4 bases for J; bases not matched to a gene: 7. The CDR3 spells CASSHSLAGGGETQYF. CDR3 bases: TGTGCCAGCAGCCACTCGCTAGCGGGGGGTGGAGAGACCCAGTACTTC.

The chain has TRBV23-1 and TRBJ1-5, with 7 nucleotides matching TRBD1. TRBV23-1 is an open reading frame, and its role is uncertain. V lost 4 bases and J lost 5; bases outside the gene matches: 14. The CDR3 is 17 amino acids. CDR3 amino acids: CASSRPTFRQGYQPQHF. Written as DNA, the CDR3 is TGCGCCAGCAGTCGACCGACCTTTAGACAGGGCTATCAGCCCCAGCATTTT.

The chain employs TRBV6-1 and TRBJ2-7; D possibly corresponds to TRBD1 (6 bases). In germline, CDR1 is MNHNS, CDR2 SASEGT. The CDR3 contains 15 residues. V was pared by 2 bases and J by 2 bases, with 13 bases between. The CDR3 spells CASSEQGLSTYEQYF. Written as DNA, the CDR3 is TGTGCCAGCAGTGAACAGGGGTTAAGCACCTACGAGCAGTACTTC.

This sequence joins TRBV30 and TRBJ1-5; 8 nucleotides match TRBD1. Germline V lookup: CDR1 GTSNPN, CDR2 SVGIG (reference sequence). This CDR3 region has 13 residues. Trimming took 2 bases from V and 7 from J; bases not matched to a gene: 4. The CDR3 region has the DNA TGTGCCTGGAGTTTATCAGGGGGCCAGCCCCAGCATTTT. This sequence encodes CAWSLSGGQPQHF.